This T cell receptor (beta chain) was sequenced during a study of regulatory T cells in long-lasting Graves disease. Noted time point: persistent/refractory GD, antithyroid drugs over 5 years with positive TRAb. PBMCs were the source of the RNA used for TCR sequencing. Patients with Graves' disease were diagnosed by American Thyroid Association guidelines. Patients all came to the study from an endocrinology department in Xi'an, China. From each patient, around 9 milliliters of peripheral blood was drawn and collected into an EDTA anticoagulant tube. Trimming cost V 5 bases and J 3 bases; bases outside gene matches: 12. The V gene's germline CDR1 is DFQATT and CDR2 SNEGSKA (reference sequence). This CDR3 is 15 amino acids long. In building TCR beta libraries, iRepertoire HTBI primers were used together with Arm-PCR of CDR3 regions. Each CDR3 protein gets one entry after TCRdb re-called the multiplex PCR reads with MiXCR. The sample includes approximately 380,000 distinct CDR3 sequences, less than 25% seen only once; the top ten take roughly 20%.

This rearrangement joins TRBV20-1 to TRBJ1-1, with 7 positions matching TRBD1. The source is a female donor with Graves disease. The material sequenced was peripheral blood mononuclear cells (PBMCs), taken when the disease was refractory, from a patient treated with antithyroid drugs. In DNA form, the CDR3 reads TGCAGTGCTCCACCCGGGGACAGTAGTTACACTGAAGCTTTCTTT. Encoded protein: CSAPPGDSSYTEAFF.